Following are 17 T cell receptor beta chains from one sample sequenced in a study of cytomegalovirus exposure and HLA in healthy donors. PCR was performed using 60 Vbeta and 13 Jbeta primers. The protocol was immunoSEQ multiplex PCR, while the TCRdb copy is restricted to in-frame clones and leaves out a portion. The data contain 100,000 to 150,000 clones, under 90% of them singletons. The sequenced sample was PBMCs. These receptors all stem from a man aged 18 to 29 in good health and CMV-seronegative.

This clone was recorded once. This chain's CDR3 is CASGPGQALEKLFF. The CDR3 DNA is TGTGCTAGTGGCCCGGGACAGGCTTTGGAAAAACTGTTTTTT. The chain carries TRBV12-5 and TRBJ1-4; 8 bases agree with TRBD1. The CDR3 is made up of 14 amino acids. Unmatched junction bases numbered 8, after V lost 6 bases and J lost 8 bases. Germline-derived CDR1 and CDR2 are LGHNT and FRNRAP.

This chain joins TRBV7-3 and TRBJ1-1, with D maybe TRBD1 (5 bases). The germline CDR1 and CDR2 sequences are SGHTA and FQGTGA. The CDR3 totals 14 residues. V was cut by 2 bases and J by 5 bases, with 12 bases left in between. The DNA for the CDR3 is TGTGCCAGCAGCTTATACAGGACGCCAACTGAAGCTTTCTTT. Translated: CASSLYRTPTEAFF.

CDR3 coding DNA: TGCAGCGTTGTAGGGGTTCTGAACACTGAAGCTTTCTTT. Protein: CSVVGVLNTEAFF. The V and J genes are TRBV29-1 and TRBJ1-1; tentatively, D is TRBD1 (5 bases). Trimming pared 4 bases from V and 0 bases from J, leaving 9 bases between. CDR3 size: 13 residues. Germline V gives CDR1 SQVTM, CDR2 ANQGSEA.

V gene TRBV2 combines with J gene TRBJ1-2; the D is unclear. The CDR3 length is 16 residues. Germline lookup yields CDR1 SNHLY and CDR2 FYNNEI. V was trimmed by 6 bases and J by 5 bases, leaving 22 bases between them. CDR3 amino acids: CASRNTGIEVLYGYTF. CDR3 nucleotides: TGTGCCAGCAGAAACACCGGGATAGAAGTCCTATATGGCTACACCTTC. The full variable domain, in which reference TRBV2 and TRBJ1-2 provide the parts outside the CDR3, is EPEVTQTPSHQVTQMGQEVILRCVPISNHLYFYWYRQILGQKVEFLVSFYNNEISEKSEIFDDQFSVERPDGSNFTLKIRSTKLEDSAMYFCASRNTGIEVLYGYTFGSGTRLTVV.

This clone turned up a few times. The CDR3 DNA is TGCGCCAGCAGCTTGGGACAGGGGGGCTACGAGCAGTACTTC. It is translated as CASSLGQGGYEQYF. The chain combines TRBV5-1 with TRBJ2-7; TRBD1 matches 9 bases. V lost 0 bases and J lost 3; bases outside the gene matches: 1. Germline V gene lookup returns CDR1 SGHRS and CDR2 YFSETQ. This CDR3 region has 14 residues.

This chain connects TRBV7-9 to TRBJ2-7, with D tentatively TRBD2 (6 bases). The germline gives CDR1 SEHNR, CDR2 FQNEAQ (reference sequence). The CDR3 is 15 amino acids. The V end lost 5 bases, the J end lost 3 bases, and 17 bases lay between the germline ends. The CDR3 sequence: CASSPVEGTGYEQYF. The CDR3 DNA reads TGTGCCAGCAGCCCTGTGGAGGGAACGGGCTACGAGCAGTACTTC.

The rearrangement joins TRBV9 to TRBJ1-2, with D possibly TRBD1 on 6 matching bases. With 5 bases removed from V and 1 base from J, the gap between germline ends came to 9 bases. CDR1 SGDLS and CDR2 YYNGEE come from the germline V gene. The CDR3 is made up of 13 amino acids. The CDR3 nucleotides read TGTGCCAGCAGGGACAGCCATAACTATGGCTACACCTTC. This encodes CASRDSHNYGYTF.

CDR3 sequence (DNA): TGCGCCAGCAGCCAAGGGGGCATGCGGGGGCCCTACAATGAGCAGTTCTTC. It codes for CASSQGGMRGPYNEQFF. This sequence joins TRBV4-1 and TRBJ2-1; tentative D call: TRBD2 (7 bases). Germline V gene data show CDR1 as MGHRA and CDR2 as YSYEKL. Trimming shortened V by 1 base and J by 2 bases, and 15 bases separated the two germline ends. This CDR3 spans 17 amino acids.

This chain connects TRBV7-3 to TRBJ1-2; D might be TRBD1 (6 bases). From germline, CDR1 is SGHTA and CDR2 FQGTGA. Between the trimmed V and J ends, which lost 2 bases and 5 bases, there was a span of 15 bases. This CDR3 region has 15 residues. CDR3 DNA sequence: TGTGCCAGCAGCTTATTACCAGGGGCAGAGTATGGCTACACCTTC. As protein: CASSLLPGAEYGYTF.

The gene calls are TRBV6-1 and TRBJ1-3, with a tentative D call TRBD1 (5 bases). CDR3 length: 17 amino acids. Trimming left V 4 bases short and J 0 bases short, with 16 bases between. Germline lookup yields CDR1 MNHNS and CDR2 SASEGT. The CDR3 loop reads CASSVDLGGASGNTIYF. As DNA, the CDR3 is TGTGCCAGCAGTGTGGATTTGGGGGGTGCCTCTGGAAACACCATATATTTT.

This clone came up a few times. CDR3 in DNA: TGCGCCAGCAGCCGACAGGTAAACACTGAAGCTTTCTTT. Translated, it gives CASSRQVNTEAFF. The chain couples TRBV4-3 to TRBJ1-1; tentative D call: TRBD1 (6 bases). The CDR3 totals 13 residues. Germline-derived CDR1 and CDR2 are LGHNA and YSLEER. With 4 bases removed from V and 2 bases from J, the gap between germline ends came to 8 bases.

In its sample, this clone was seen once. The chain employs TRBV5-4 and TRBJ2-7, with TRBD1 matching 7 bases. Per the germline V gene, CDR1 is SGHNT and CDR2 is YYREEE (reference sequence). This CDR3 contains 14 residues. Trimming took 3 bases from V and 4 from J; bases not matched to a gene: 7. The CDR3 coding sequence is TGTGCCAGCAGCTCAGAGCCGGGACAGTACGAGCAGTACTTC. Encoded protein: CASSSEPGQYEQYF.

The CDR3 sequence: CASSHSGVNTQYF. CDR3 coding DNA: TGTGCCAGCAGCCACTCCGGGGTAAATACGCAGTATTTT. V gene TRBV5-8 combines with J gene TRBJ2-3; a possible D gene is TRBD2 (5 bases). The V end lost 4 bases, the J end lost 7 bases, and 13 bases lay between the germline ends. Germline assignment: CDR1 SGHTS and CDR2 YDEGEE. The CDR3 runs to 13 residues.

Here the CDR3 DNA reads TGTGCCAGCAGCTTAAAGGGGCGCAATGAGCAGTTCTTC. Its protein is CASSLKGRNEQFF. This rearrangement joins TRBV7-2 to TRBJ2-1, with D possibly matching TRBD1 (5 bases). Germline assignment: CDR1 SGHTA and CDR2 FQGNSA. Trimming left V 2 bases short and J 6 bases short, with 8 bases between. The CDR3 covers 13 residues.

The V and J genes are TRBV28 and TRBJ1-2, with 7 positions matching TRBD1. The germline gives CDR1 MDHEN, CDR2 SYDVKM. The V gene end was trimmed by 7 bases and the J gene end by 7 bases; junction bases not matched to a gene: 3. This CDR3 region has 11 residues. CDR3 in DNA: TGTGCCAGCACAAACAGGGGTGGCTACACCTTC. It is translated as CASTNRGGYTF.

The rearrangement links TRBV11-2 to TRBJ2-5; D unclear. Germline loops: CDR1 SGHAT, CDR2 FQNNGV. Trimming left V 4 bases short and J 1 base short, with 7 bases between. The CDR3 extends over 13 amino acids. The CDR3 DNA is TGTGCCAGCAGCTCAAAGAGCCAAGAGACCCAGTACTTC. This encodes CASSSKSQETQYF.

The chain couples TRBV28 to TRBJ2-5; 8 bases are shared with TRBD1. V lost 9 bases to trimming and J lost 3 bases; unmatched junction nucleotides: 6. The CDR3 is 13 residues long. Germline V CDR1 and CDR2: MDHEN, SYDVKM. CDR3 region: CASETGAEETQYF. The CDR3, as DNA: TGTGCCAGTGAGACAGGGGCCGAAGAGACCCAGTACTTC. The full variable domain, with the rest looked up from reference TRBV28 and TRBJ2-5, is DVKVTQSSRYLVKRTGEKVFLECVQDMDHENMFWYRQDPGLGLRLIYFSYDVKMKEKGDIPEGYSVSREKKERFSLILESASTNQTSMYLCASETGAEETQYFGPGTRLLVL.